This T cell receptor beta chain emerged from a study of shared clonotypes between healthy human individuals. Study-wide background: Every donor yielded three CD4 naive, three CD4 memory, two CD8 naive and one CD8 memory plate.

Libraries were prepared by immunoSEQ multiplex PCR; TCRdb keeps only in-frame clonotypes and omits some of them. The table records more than 2 million clones, over 85% of them present only once. V was clipped by 2 bases and J by 7 bases; unmatched bases: 19. Germline V lookup: CDR1 SGHRS, CDR2 YFSETQ. This CDR3 region has 19 residues. Study-wide points: Rarefaction indicated that sorted-subset sequencing remained incomplete although depth was large.

All the donors were Caucasian adults who lived in Nashville, Tennessee. This clone was counted once. Its cognate antigen is unknown. The V and J genes are TRBV5-1 and TRBJ2-1, with 9 bases aligning to TRBD2. This receptor was taken from a man between 18 and 29 years old in good health. Input material: naive CD4+ T cells sorted from blood. Subset given: CD45RA+ positively selected. CDR3 bases: TGCGCCAGCAGCTTAGGTTCGAGGTTCGCTGCGGGAGGGCGGAATGAGCAGTTCTTC. Amino acids: CASSLGSRFAAGGRNEQFF.